The T cell receptor beta chain described here comes from a study of cytomegalovirus exposure and HLA in healthy donors. Findings of the study overall: V- and J-gene trimming in TCR beta was tied to a missense DCLRE1C variant by an analysis performed later. Despite most TCR sequences being rare, some public TCRs occurred in many donors. Later, an analysis showed that TCR beta chains associated with HLA were more clonally expanded than others that were equally common.

As regards this clone: As yet, its antigen is unknown.

Use of 60 Vbeta and 13 Jbeta primers characterized the PCR. The repertoire was sequenced with immunoSEQ multiplex PCR; TCRdb's copy has only in-frame clones and lacks some. This sample yields around 97,000 clones, of which around 79% are seen a single time; roughly 4% belongs to the top ten. V was clipped by 1 base and J by 0 bases, with 7 bases between them. From germline, CDR1 is SGHRS and CDR2 YFSETQ. CDR3 length: 15 amino acids. This sequence originates from a man between 45 and 60 years old in good health and CMV-seropositive. The rearrangement uses TRBV5-1 and TRBJ1-4, with D possibly being TRBD1 (6 bases). The source material was PBMCs. Here the CDR3 DNA reads TGCGCCAGCAGCTTGACAGGGCCAACTAATGAAAAACTGTTTTTT. This gives the protein CASSLTGPTNEKLFF.